This T cell receptor (beta chain) was retrieved from a study of control samples from healthy donors and cancer patients (dated by TCRdb to about 2020). The library was prepared using the immunoSEQ multiplex PCR assay. In its TCRdb copy, this immuneACCESS table keeps in-frame sequences only and misses some clones. Where compared with another copy, unresolved V genes explain less than half of these, and the others have no known cause. In this sample the table shows under 100,000 clones, around nine tenths of which occur a single time. Of the sample, 8.5% to 10% is held by the ten largest clones. This clone is a singleton in its sample. Its antigen is currently not known. Base qualities are missing; no much larger clone stands one base away. Specimen: PBMCs. The receptor was derived from a woman aged 45-65 years with colorectal cancer.

CDR3 reads: CASRGFGRVTEAFF. The bases are TGTGCCAGCAGGGGGTTTGGGCGGGTCACTGAAGCTTTCTTT. The sequence is built from TRBV2 and TRBJ1-1, with no confident D gene call. The CDR3 runs 14 residues from the cysteine to the phenylalanine. Only the CDR3 part of the read is kept: 42 bases, read in frame from the first base. Trimming costs V 6 bases and J 4 bases, and their ends lie 15 bases apart. The germline V gene yields SNHLY for CDR1 and FYNNEI for CDR2.